The clone carrying this T cell receptor beta chain was seen a single time. The data belong to a study of blood T cell repertoires in COVID-19. The overall study: The origin of the acute and convalescent COVID-19 samples was the United States, Italy and Spain. PBMCs, B-cell-depleted T cells, or T cells provided the cDNA or gDNA that made up the material.

In the original analysis: Nucleated cell counts were estimated from reference gene primer amplification. Repertoires were generated with immunoSEQ multiplex PCR, while TCRdb's copy carries only in-frame clones and drops some. For V, J and clone size, that table is used; D and trimming come from the DNA. The repertoire holds roughly 200,000 clones, roughly 90% seen once, with roughly 6.7% in the top ten. Trimming left V 0 bases short and J 0 bases short, with 9 bases between. CDR3 length: 15 residues. Per the germline V gene, CDR1 is GTSNPN and CDR2 is SVGIG (reference sequence). Sequencing was carried out using peripheral blood. This TCR was sampled from a middle-aged man with acute or convalescent COVID-19. The chain recombines TRBV30 with TRBJ1-3; D might be TRBD1 (5 bases). CDR3 residues: CAWSVLGVSGNTIYF. The CDR3 region has the DNA TGTGCCTGGAGTGTTTTAGGGGTCTCTGGAAACACCATATATTTT.